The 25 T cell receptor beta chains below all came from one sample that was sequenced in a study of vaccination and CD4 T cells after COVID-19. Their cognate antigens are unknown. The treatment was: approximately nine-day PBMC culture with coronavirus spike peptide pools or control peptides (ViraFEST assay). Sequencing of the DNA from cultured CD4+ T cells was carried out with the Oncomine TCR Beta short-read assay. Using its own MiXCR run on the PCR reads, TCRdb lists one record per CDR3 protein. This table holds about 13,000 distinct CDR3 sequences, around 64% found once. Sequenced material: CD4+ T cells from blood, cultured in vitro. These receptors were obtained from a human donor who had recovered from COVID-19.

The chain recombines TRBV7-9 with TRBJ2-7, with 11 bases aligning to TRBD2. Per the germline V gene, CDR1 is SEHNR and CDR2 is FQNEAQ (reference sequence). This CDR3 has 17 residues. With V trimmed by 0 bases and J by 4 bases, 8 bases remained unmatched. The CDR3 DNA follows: TGTGCCAGCAGCTTAGCGGAGCTAGCGGGAGGTCGGTACGAGCAGTACTTC. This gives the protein CASSLAELAGGRYEQYF.

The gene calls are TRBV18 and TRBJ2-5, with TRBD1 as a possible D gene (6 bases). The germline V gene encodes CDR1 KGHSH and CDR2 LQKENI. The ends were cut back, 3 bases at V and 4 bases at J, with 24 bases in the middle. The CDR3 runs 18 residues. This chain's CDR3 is CASSPQAGIPQGLETQYF. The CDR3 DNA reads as TGTGCCAGCTCACCTCAGGCGGGCATTCCTCAGGGGTTAGAGACCCAGTACTTC.

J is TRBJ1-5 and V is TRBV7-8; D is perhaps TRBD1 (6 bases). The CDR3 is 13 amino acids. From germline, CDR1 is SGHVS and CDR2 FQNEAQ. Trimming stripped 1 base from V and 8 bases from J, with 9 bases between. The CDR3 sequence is CASSLDRDEPQHF. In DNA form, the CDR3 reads TGTGCCAGCAGCTTAGACAGGGATGAGCCCCAGCATTTT.

CDR3 protein: CASSVGQGPFEAFF. The CDR3 DNA sequence: TGTGCCAGCAGCGTGGGACAGGGGCCCTTTGAAGCTTTCTTT. V usage is TRBV7-9 and J usage is TRBJ1-1; 10 bases fit TRBD1. The germline CDR1 and CDR2 sequences are SEHNR and FQNEAQ (reference sequence). CDR3 length: 14 amino acids. V shed 5 bases, J shed 7 bases, and the junction held 7 bases outside the gene matches.

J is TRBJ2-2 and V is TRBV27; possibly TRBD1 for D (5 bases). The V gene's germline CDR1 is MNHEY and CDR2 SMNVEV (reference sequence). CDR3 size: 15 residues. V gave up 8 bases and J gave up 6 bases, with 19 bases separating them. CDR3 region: CASSLKQGWAGELFF. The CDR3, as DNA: TGTGCCAGCTCATTAAAGCAGGGATGGGCCGGGGAGCTGTTTTTT.

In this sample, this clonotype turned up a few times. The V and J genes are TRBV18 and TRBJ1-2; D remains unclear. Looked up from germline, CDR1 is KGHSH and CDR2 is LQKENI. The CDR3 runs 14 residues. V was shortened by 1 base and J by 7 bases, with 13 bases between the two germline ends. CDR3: CASSPRERDGGYTF. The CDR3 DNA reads TGTGCCAGCTCACCACGGGAAAGGGATGGTGGCTACACCTTC. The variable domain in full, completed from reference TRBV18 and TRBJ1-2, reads NAGVMQNPRHLVRRRGQEARLRCSPMKGHSHVYWYRQLPEEGLKFMVYLQKENIIDESGMPKERFSAEFPKEGPSILRIQQVVRGDSAAYFCASSPRERDGGYTFGSGTRLTVV.

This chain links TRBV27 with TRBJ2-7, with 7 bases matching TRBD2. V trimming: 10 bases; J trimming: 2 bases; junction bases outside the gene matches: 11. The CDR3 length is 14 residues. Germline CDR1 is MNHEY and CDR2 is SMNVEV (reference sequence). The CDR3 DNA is TGTGCCACCGGATTAGCGGGCCGACCCTACGAGCAGTACTTC. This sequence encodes CATGLAGRPYEQYF.

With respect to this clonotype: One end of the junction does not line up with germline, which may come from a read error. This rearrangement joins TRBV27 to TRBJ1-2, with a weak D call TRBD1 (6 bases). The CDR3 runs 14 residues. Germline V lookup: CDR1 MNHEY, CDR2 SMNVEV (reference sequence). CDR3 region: CAGSPGQFSYGYTF. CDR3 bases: TGTGCCGGCAGTCCAGGACAGTTCTCCTATGGCTACACCTTC.

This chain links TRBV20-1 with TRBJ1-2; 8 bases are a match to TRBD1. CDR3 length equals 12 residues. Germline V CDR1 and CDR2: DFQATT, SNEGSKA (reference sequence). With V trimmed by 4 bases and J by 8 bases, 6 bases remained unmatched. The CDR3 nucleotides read TGCAGTGCTACTACAGGGGGTTGGGGCTACACCTTC. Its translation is CSATTGGWGYTF.

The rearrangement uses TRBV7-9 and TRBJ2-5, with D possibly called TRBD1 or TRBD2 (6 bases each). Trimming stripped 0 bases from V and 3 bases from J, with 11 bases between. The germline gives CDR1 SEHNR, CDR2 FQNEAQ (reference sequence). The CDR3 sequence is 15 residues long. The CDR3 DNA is TGTGCCAGCAGCTTAGCGAAGGGGGGAAAAGAGACCCAGTACTTC. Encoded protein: CASSLAKGGKETQYF.

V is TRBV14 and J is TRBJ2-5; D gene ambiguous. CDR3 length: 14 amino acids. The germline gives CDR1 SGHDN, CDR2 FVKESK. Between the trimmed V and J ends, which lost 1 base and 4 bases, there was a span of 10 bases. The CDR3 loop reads CASSQGARSETQYF. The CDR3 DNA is TGTGCCAGCAGCCAAGGGGCTAGGTCAGAGACCCAGTACTTC.

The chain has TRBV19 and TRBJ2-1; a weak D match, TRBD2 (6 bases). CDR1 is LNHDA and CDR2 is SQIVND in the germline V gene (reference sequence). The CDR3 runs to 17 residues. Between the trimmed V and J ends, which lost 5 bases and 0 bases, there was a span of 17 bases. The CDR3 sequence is CASSASWGGFSYNEQFF. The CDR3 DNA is TGTGCCAGTAGTGCCTCCTGGGGAGGATTCTCCTACAATGAGCAGTTCTTC.

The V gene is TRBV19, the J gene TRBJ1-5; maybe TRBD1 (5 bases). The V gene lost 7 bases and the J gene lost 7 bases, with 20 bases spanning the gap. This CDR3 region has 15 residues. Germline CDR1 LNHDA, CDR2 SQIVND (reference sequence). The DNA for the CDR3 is TGTGCCAGTAACATGGGGCCAGGGTTGGTCCAGCCCCAGCATTTT. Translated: CASNMGPGLVQPQHF.

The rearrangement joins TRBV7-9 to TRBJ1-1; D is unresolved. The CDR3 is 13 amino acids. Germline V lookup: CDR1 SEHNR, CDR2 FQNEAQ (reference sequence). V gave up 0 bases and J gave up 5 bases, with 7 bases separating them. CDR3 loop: CASSLAISTEAFF. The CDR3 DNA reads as TGTGCCAGCAGCTTAGCTATTTCAACTGAAGCTTTCTTT. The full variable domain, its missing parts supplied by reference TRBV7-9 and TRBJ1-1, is DTGVSQNPRHKITKRGQNVTFRCDPISEHNRLYWYRQTLGQGPEFLTYFQNEAQLEKSRLLSDRFSAERPKGSFSTLEIQRTEQGDSAMYLCASSLAISTEAFFGQGTRLTVV.

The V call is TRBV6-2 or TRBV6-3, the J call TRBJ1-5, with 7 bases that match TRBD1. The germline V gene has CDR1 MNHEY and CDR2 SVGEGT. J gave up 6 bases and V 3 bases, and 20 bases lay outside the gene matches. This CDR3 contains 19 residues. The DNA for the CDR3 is TGTGCCAGCAGTTATGACCCGACAGGGCGGGCAAACCTGGGTCAGCCCCAGCATTTT. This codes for CASSYDPTGRANLGQPQHF.

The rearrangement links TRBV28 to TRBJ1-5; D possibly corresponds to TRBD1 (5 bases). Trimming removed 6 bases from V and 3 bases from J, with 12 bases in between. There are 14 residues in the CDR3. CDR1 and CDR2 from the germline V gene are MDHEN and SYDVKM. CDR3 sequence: CASSRGLYNQPQHF. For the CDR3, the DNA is TGTGCCAGCAGCCGGGGACTGTACAATCAGCCCCAGCATTTT.

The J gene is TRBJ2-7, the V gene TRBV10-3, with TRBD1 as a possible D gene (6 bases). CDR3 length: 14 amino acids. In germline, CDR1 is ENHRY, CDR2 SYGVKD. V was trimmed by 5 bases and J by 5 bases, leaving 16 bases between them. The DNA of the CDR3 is TGTGCCATCAGTCCGGGACAAGGGCGTCACGAGCAGTACTTC. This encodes CAISPGQGRHEQYF.

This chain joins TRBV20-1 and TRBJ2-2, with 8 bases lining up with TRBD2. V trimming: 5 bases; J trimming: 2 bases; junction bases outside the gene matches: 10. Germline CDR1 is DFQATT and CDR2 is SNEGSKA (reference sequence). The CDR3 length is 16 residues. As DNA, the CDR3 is TGCAGTGCTTGGTATCGGGAGGGCCCCAACACCGGGGAGCTGTTTTTT. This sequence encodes CSAWYREGPNTGELFF.

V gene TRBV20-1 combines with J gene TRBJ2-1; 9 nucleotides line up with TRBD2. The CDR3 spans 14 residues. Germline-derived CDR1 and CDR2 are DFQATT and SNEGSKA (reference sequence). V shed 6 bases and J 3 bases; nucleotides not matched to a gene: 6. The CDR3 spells CSASAGGGYNEQFF. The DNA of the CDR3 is TGCAGTGCCTCAGCGGGAGGAGGCTACAATGAGCAGTTCTTC.

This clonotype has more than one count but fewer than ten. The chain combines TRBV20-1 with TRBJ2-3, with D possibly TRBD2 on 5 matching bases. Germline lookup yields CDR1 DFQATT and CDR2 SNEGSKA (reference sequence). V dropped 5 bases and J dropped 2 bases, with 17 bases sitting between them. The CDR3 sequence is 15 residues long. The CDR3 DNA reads TGCAGTGCTTACGCGAGCGGAAGACACACAGATACGCAGTATTTT. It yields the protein CSAYASGRHTDTQYF.

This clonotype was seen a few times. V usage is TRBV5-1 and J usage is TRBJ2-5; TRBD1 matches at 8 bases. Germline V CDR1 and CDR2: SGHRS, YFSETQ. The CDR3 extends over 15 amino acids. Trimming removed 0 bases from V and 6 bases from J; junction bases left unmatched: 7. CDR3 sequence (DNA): TGCGCCAGCAGCTTGGACCCCCAGGGGGCGAAGACCCAGTACTTC. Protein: CASSLDPQGAKTQYF.

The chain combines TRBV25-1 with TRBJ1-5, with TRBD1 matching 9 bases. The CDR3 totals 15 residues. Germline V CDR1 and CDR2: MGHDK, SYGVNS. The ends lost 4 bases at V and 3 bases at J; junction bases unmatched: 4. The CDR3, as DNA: TGTGCCAGCAGTGGCGGGACAGGGACCAATCAGCCCCAGCATTTT. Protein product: CASSGGTGTNQPQHF.

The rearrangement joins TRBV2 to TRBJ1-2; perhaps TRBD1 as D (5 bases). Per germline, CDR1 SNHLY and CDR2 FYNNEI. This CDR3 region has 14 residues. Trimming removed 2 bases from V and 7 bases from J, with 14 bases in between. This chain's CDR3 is CASSEWGRRGGYTF. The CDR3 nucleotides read TGTGCCAGCAGTGAATGGGGACGGAGGGGTGGCTACACCTTC.

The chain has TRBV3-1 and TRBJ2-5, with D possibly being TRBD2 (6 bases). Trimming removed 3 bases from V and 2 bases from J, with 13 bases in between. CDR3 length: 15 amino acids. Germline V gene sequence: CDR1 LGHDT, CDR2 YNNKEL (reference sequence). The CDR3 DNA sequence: TGTGCCAGCAGCCATGCTAGCGTAGGACAAGAGACCCAGTACTTC. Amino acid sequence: CASSHASVGQETQYF.

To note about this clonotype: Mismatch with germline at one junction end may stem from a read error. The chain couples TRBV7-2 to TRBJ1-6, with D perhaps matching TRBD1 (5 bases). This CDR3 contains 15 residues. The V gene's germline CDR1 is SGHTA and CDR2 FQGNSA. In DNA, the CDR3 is TGTGCCAGCAGCTTAGTTTTGACAGATAAATCACCCCTCCACTTT. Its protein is CASSLVLTDKSPLHF.